This TCR beta chain was identified during a study of T cells after yellow fever vaccination. Study-wide context: Where fractions had low cell numbers, libraries were prepared from them with the SMART-Seq v4 Ultra Low Input RNA kit. Study findings and constraints: Detected again after the booster were most primary-vaccination clones, at nearly 97% CD4 and around 91% CD8. Sorted repertoires could include abundant contaminating clonotypes from bulk cells.

V shed 4 bases, J shed 11 bases, and the junction held 18 bases outside the gene matches. Per the germline V gene, CDR1 is SGHRS and CDR2 is YFSETQ. This CDR3 region has 16 residues. A word on this clonotype: Its target is not known.

Each CDR3 protein gets one entry after TCRdb re-called the 5' RACE reads with MiXCR. The data hold 250,000 to 300,000 distinct CDR3 sequences, with 5.2% observed a single time. Sequenced here: CD4+ T cells sorted from PBMCs, sampled on the day of the yellow fever booster vaccination. The receptor was isolated from a man younger than 35 who received the YFV17D yellow fever vaccine. V and J are TRBV5-1 and TRBJ1-1; 9 bases align to TRBD1. CDR3 nucleotide sequence: TGCGCCAGCAGCCCATCAGGTCCCGGGACAGGGTTTCGGGCTTTCTTT. Translating it yields CASSPSGPGTGFRAFF. Full variable domain (rest looked up from reference TRBV5-1 and TRBJ1-1): KAGVTQTPRYLIKTRGQQVTLSCSPISGHRSVSWYQQTPGQGLQFLFEYFSETQRNKGNFPGRFSGRQFSNSRSEMNVSTLELGDSALYLCASSPSGPGTGFRAFFGQGTRLTVV.